A single sample is the source of the 17 T cell receptor beta chains below, sequenced in a study of T cells in women clearing cervical HPV infection. Repertoires were generated with immunoSEQ multiplex PCR, while TCRdb's copy carries only in-frame clones and drops some. This listing includes roughly 50,000 clones. Sample: blood buffy coat. These receptor sequences come from a woman aged 18 to 75 with a cervical HPV16 infection that either progressed to CIN3+ or cleared (not recorded which).

As for this clone: The CDR3 end falls 3 residues outside the read, so it is completed with the germline J gene. V and J are TRBV7-9 and TRBJ1-5, with a tentative D call TRBD1 (5 bases). V was clipped by 2 bases and J by 5 bases, with 7 bases between them. Per germline, CDR1 SEHNR and CDR2 FQNEAQ (reference sequence). The CDR3 is 13 residues long. The CDR3 loop reads CASSLQGDQPQHF. Partial CDR3 DNA: TGTGCCAGCAGCTTACAGGGCGATCAGCCC.

Concerning this clone: The missing CDR3 end, 3 residues past where the read stops, is filled in from the germline J gene. V gene TRBV7-2 combines with J gene TRBJ2-7; 10 nucleotides align to TRBD1. This CDR3 is 15 amino acids long. Germline V gene sequence: CDR1 SGHTA, CDR2 FQGNSA. With V trimmed by 6 bases and J by 1 base, 6 bases remained unmatched. Incomplete CDR3 DNA: TGTGCCAGCAGACACTGGGGACAGGGGTCCTACGAG. It specifies CASRHWGQGSYE. The entire CDR3 protein reads CASRHWGQGSYEQYF.

On this clone: The read gets to within 3 residues of the CDR3 end, and the germline J gene fills in the rest. This sequence joins TRBV7-3 and TRBJ2-1; 11 positions agree with TRBD2. Germline CDR1 and CDR2: SGHTA and FQGTGA. CDR3 length equals 15 residues. After removal of 5 bases from V and 3 bases from J, the junction contained 3 bases not matched to a gene. The CDR3 spells CASSLGLAGYNEQFF. The part of the CDR3 DNA that was read is TGTGCCAGCAGCCTCGGACTAGCGGGCTACAATGAG.

Notes on this clone: The read halts 3 residues ahead of the CDR3 end, with the missing end drawn from the germline J gene. The genes are TRBV7-3 and TRBJ1-3; D not certain. This CDR3 is 11 amino acids long. Germline V gene sequence: CDR1 SGHTA, CDR2 FQGTGA. V was clipped by 11 bases and J by 0 bases, with 5 bases between them. The sequenced CDR3 bases are TGTGCCGGCCCCTCTGGAAACACC. Residues: CAGPSGNT. The complete CDR3 sequence is CAGPSGNTIYF. Based on the CDR3 plus reference TRBV7-3 and TRBJ1-3, the full variable domain is GAGVSQTPSNKVTEKGKYVELRCDPISGHTALYWYRQSLGQGPEFLIYFQGTGAADDSGLPNDRFFAVRPEGSVSTLKIQRTERGDSAVYLCAGPSGNTIYFGEGSWLTVV.

Note on this clone: The read terminates 3 residues ahead of where the CDR3 ends, so the germline J gene completes it. This rearrangement joins TRBV5-4 to TRBJ2-5, with no clear D. The germline V gene has CDR1 SGHNT and CDR2 YYREEE (reference sequence). The CDR3 totals 15 residues. V shed 0 bases and J shed 1 base, with 10 bases lying between them. CDR3 DNA, as far as it was read: TGTGCCAGCAGCTTGGGTAGGGTTTTCCAAGAGACC. It encodes CASSLGRVFQET. The entire CDR3 protein reads CASSLGRVFQETQYF.

In regard to this clone: The sequenced fragment ends 3 residues before the CDR3 boundary, so the rest is inferred from the germline J gene. The J gene is TRBJ2-3, the V gene TRBV7-6; 7 bases are a match to TRBD1. V shed 3 bases, J shed 4 bases, and the junction held 4 bases outside the gene matches. This CDR3 is built from 14 residues. The V gene's germline CDR1 is SGHVS and CDR2 FNYEAQ. CDR3 DNA (partial): TGTGCCAGCAGCTTGACAGGGCTCGCAGATACG. Amino acid sequence: CASSLTGLADT. The whole CDR3 protein is CASSLTGLADTQYF.

Remarks on this clone: The read ends 3 residues shy of where the CDR3 ends; the end is completed using the germline J gene. The chain joins TRBV19 to TRBJ1-5, with 7 bases that match TRBD1. Germline CDR1 is LNHDA and CDR2 is SQIVND (reference sequence). V shed 6 bases and J 3 bases; nucleotides not matched to a gene: 8. The CDR3 consists of 15 residues. The CDR3 here is CASSPGQSSNQPQHF. The part of the CDR3 DNA that was read is TGTGCCAGTAGCCCGGGACAGAGCTCCAATCAGCCC.

Of note for this clone: The read ends 3 residues shy of where the CDR3 ends; the end is completed using the germline J gene. The V and J genes are TRBV19 and TRBJ2-1, with 8 positions matching TRBD2. This CDR3 comprises 13 residues. The V and J ends lost 6 bases and 4 bases, in that order; junction bases with no gene match: 2. Per the germline V gene, CDR1 is LNHDA and CDR2 is SQIVND (reference sequence). The DNA read from the CDR3 is TGTGCCAGTAGACGGGGGGGTTACAATGAG. The encoded protein is CASRRGGYNE. The full CDR3 protein reads CASRRGGYNEQFF.

On this clone: The CDR3 extends 3 residues past the end of the read, so its final part is completed from the germline J gene. V usage is TRBV7-9 and J usage is TRBJ1-6; D gene uncertain. In germline, CDR1 is SEHNR, CDR2 FQNEAQ (reference sequence). This CDR3 has 15 amino acids. V was pared by 7 bases and J by 10 bases, with 20 bases between. The CDR3 spells CASTIPEAVGSPLHF. CDR3 DNA (partial): TGTGCCAGCACTATCCCCGAGGCGGTCGGCTCACCC.

As for this clone: The DNA ends 3 residues before the CDR3 does, and the rest of the CDR3 is filled in from the germline J gene. V is TRBV30 and J is TRBJ2-1; D not certain. CDR1 is GTSNPN, CDR2 SVGIG, per germline (reference sequence). Trimming left V 0 bases short and J 5 bases short, with 17 bases between. The CDR3 extends over 16 amino acids. The CDR3: CAWSVGQFPLDNEQFF. The sequenced CDR3 bases are TGTGCCTGGAGTGTAGGGCAGTTCCCCTTGGACAATGAG.

In regard to this clone: Sequencing ends 3 residues short of the CDR3 end; the germline J gene provides the rest. The chain couples TRBV20-1 to TRBJ2-5, with 8 bases aligning to TRBD2. J was trimmed by 1 base and V by 5 bases; bases with no gene match: 12. This CDR3 has 16 amino acids. CDR1 and CDR2 from the germline V gene are DFQATT and SNEGSKA (reference sequence). CDR3 bases read: TGCAGTGCTCCCCCGGCCCAGCGGGGGCCCCAAGAGACC. This sequence encodes CSAPPAQRGPQET. The entire CDR3 is CSAPPAQRGPQETQYF.

Notes on this clone: From the germline J gene comes the end of the CDR3, since the read stops 3 residues before it. The genes are TRBV20-1 and TRBJ2-7; 9 bases line up with TRBD1. The CDR3 is 13 residues long. Germline V lookup: CDR1 DFQATT, CDR2 SNEGSKA (reference sequence). J gave up 5 bases and V 1 base, and 3 bases lay outside the gene matches. CDR3: CSARGDRGNEQYF. The sequenced part of the CDR3 DNA is TGCAGTGCTAGAGGCGACAGGGGGAACGAG.

In regard to this clone: Read data end 3 residues before the CDR3 end; the end is taken from the germline J gene. The rearrangement links TRBV7-9 to TRBJ2-7; D may be TRBD2 (6 bases). Trimming left V 4 bases short and J 5 bases short, with 18 bases between. CDR3 length: 15 residues. Germline CDR1 reads SEHNR; CDR2 reads FQNEAQ (reference sequence). The sequenced CDR3 bases are TGTGCCAGCAGCTCCGAAGCGTCTCGGGGGAACGAG. Its protein product is CASSSEASRGNE. The whole CDR3 sequence is CASSSEASRGNEQYF.

Note on this clone: Sequencing ends 3 residues short of the CDR3 end; the germline J gene provides the rest. The gene calls are TRBV7-3 and TRBJ2-3; D tentatively reads TRBD1 or TRBD2 (5 bases each). The germline CDR1 and CDR2 sequences are SGHTA and FQGTGA. The CDR3 contains 14 residues. The CDR3 here is CASSLMQGEGPQYF. CDR3 DNA, as far as it was read: TGTGCCAGCAGCCTAATGCAGGGAGAGGGTCCG.

Judged by frequency, this clone is medium-sized. Read coverage stops 3 residues before the CDR3 terminus; the germline J gene supplies the remainder. The same CDR3 arises from other DNA sequences in this sample as well. This chain links TRBV29-1 with TRBJ2-5; 9 nucleotides align to TRBD2. Germline V gene sequence: CDR1 SQVTM, CDR2 ANQGSEA. V dropped 6 bases and J dropped 4; count of bases not matched to a gene: 6. There are 13 residues in the CDR3. The CDR3 DNA, read in part, is TGCAGCGTGATGCTGACTAGCGGAGAGACC. Translating it yields CSVMLTSGET. Given in full, the CDR3 is CSVMLTSGETQYF.

Remarks on this clone: The read halts 3 residues ahead of the CDR3 end, with the missing end drawn from the germline J gene. This chain uses TRBV2 with TRBJ2-7; D remains unclear. The V gene's germline CDR1 is SNHLY and CDR2 FYNNEI. The CDR3 has 12 residues. The V end was cut by 6 bases, the J end by 2 bases, with 8 bases between. The CDR3 sequence: CASRALTYEQYF. CDR3 DNA, as far as it was read: TGTGCCAGCAGGGCCCTGACCTACGAG.

As regards this clone: The sequence runs out 3 residues before the end of the CDR3; the remainder is reconstructed from the germline J gene. The rearrangement joins TRBV11-1 to TRBJ2-7; TRBD1 agrees at 11 bases. The V gene's germline CDR1 is SGHAT and CDR2 FQDESV (reference sequence). The length of the CDR3 is 15 residues. The junction had 4 bases not matched to a gene; V was cut back by 4 bases and J by 2 bases. CDR3 DNA (partial): TGTGCCAGCAGCTCCTGGGGACAGGGGGCCTACGAG. This encodes CASSSWGQGAYE. The whole CDR3 sequence reads CASSSWGQGAYEQYF.